This entry lists 14 T cell receptor beta chains sequenced from one sample in a study of T-cell reconstitution after alpha-beta-depleted transplantation in children. The authors prepared the TCRbeta library with unique molecular identifiers. MiXCR was run by TCRdb on the PCR reads, yielding one entry per CDR3 protein. The table has hundreds of thousands of distinct CDR3 sequences, 10% to 15% seen once. The specimen comprised PBMCs, sampled before TCRalphabeta/CD19-depleted stem cell transplant. The receptors were gathered from a girl aged 2-15 years with congenital amegakaryocytic thrombocytopenia, due to receive a stem cell transplant.

This chain connects TRBV28 to TRBJ2-4, with a possible D match to TRBD2 (6 bases). Germline-derived CDR1 and CDR2 are MDHEN and SYDVKM. CDR3 length: 16 amino acids. V was shortened by 3 bases and J by 0 bases, with 12 bases between the two germline ends. The CDR3, as DNA: TGTGCCAGCAGTTTCTTAGCGGATATAGCCAAAAACATTCAGTACTTC. It codes for CASSFLADIAKNIQYF.

This clonotype was seen repeatedly, ten times or more. The rearrangement links TRBV6-1 to TRBJ1-4, with 7 bases that match TRBD1. The CDR3 has 15 amino acids. Germline-derived CDR1 and CDR2 are MNHNS and SASEGT. Losses at the gene ends were 6 bases for V and 8 bases for J; bases not matched to a gene: 12. The CDR3 sequence is CASRVQGTTREKLFF. The CDR3, as DNA: TGTGCCAGCAGGGTACAGGGGACGACTCGAGAAAAACTGTTTTTT.

The chain couples TRBV15 to TRBJ2-5, with D possibly matching TRBD2 (6 bases). Germline V gene data show CDR1 as LNHNV and CDR2 as YYDKDF (reference sequence). CDR3 size: 16 residues. V lost 0 bases, J lost 5 bases, and 16 bases lay in between. CDR3 DNA: TGTGCCACCAGCAGAGATGGGGGGACTTCGGGGGAGACCCAGTACTTC. It yields the protein CATSRDGGTSGETQYF.

There are many counts of this clonotype. The V and J genes are TRBV5-1 and TRBJ2-4, with 12 bases identical to TRBD2. CDR1 is SGHRS and CDR2 is YFSETQ in the germline V gene. The CDR3 runs 14 residues. V trimming: 3 bases; J trimming: 6 bases; junction bases outside the gene matches: 1. The CDR3: CASSSGLAGNIQYF. The DNA of the CDR3 is TGCGCCAGCAGCTCGGGACTAGCGGGAAACATTCAGTACTTC.

V gene TRBV6-1 combines with J gene TRBJ2-1, with 12 bases that match TRBD2. J gave up 9 bases and V 6 bases, and 15 bases lay outside the gene matches. The V gene's germline CDR1 is MNHNS and CDR2 SASEGT. The CDR3 runs to 17 residues. CDR3: CASSKIQGLAGLIEQFF. As DNA, the CDR3 is TGTGCCAGCAGCAAGATACAGGGACTAGCGGGTCTCATTGAGCAGTTCTTC.

This clonotype has a count of ten or more. The J gene is TRBJ2-1, the V gene TRBV5-1; 10 bases match TRBD2. The CDR3 totals 15 residues. CDR1 is SGHRS and CDR2 is YFSETQ in the germline V gene. Trimming took 2 bases from V and 5 from J; bases not matched to a gene: 4. CDR3: CASSFSLAGNNEQFF. The CDR3 DNA reads as TGCGCCAGCAGCTTTTCACTAGCGGGAAACAATGAGCAGTTCTTC. Looking up the rest from reference TRBV5-1 and TRBJ2-1 gives the full variable domain: KAGVTQTPRYLIKTRGQQVTLSCSPISGHRSVSWYQQTPGQGLQFLFEYFSETQRNKGNFPGRFSGRQFSNSRSEMNVSTLELGDSALYLCASSFSLAGNNEQFFGPGTRLTVL.

The sample holds many counts of this clonotype. The chain links TRBV29-1 to TRBJ2-1; D is perhaps TRBD2 (5 bases). This CDR3 region has 11 residues. Germline V CDR1 and CDR2: SQVTM, ANQGSEA. V lost 4 bases, J lost 7 bases, and 8 bases lay in between. The CDR3 DNA is TGCAGCGTTGTGAGAGGGAATGAGCAGTTCTTC. Its translation is CSVVRGNEQFF.

The gene calls are TRBV11-1 and TRBJ1-1; D remains ambiguous. CDR1 SGHAT and CDR2 FQDESV come from the germline V gene (reference sequence). V was shortened by 2 bases and J by 3 bases, with 25 bases between the two germline ends. This CDR3 has 19 residues. Here the CDR3 DNA reads TGTGCCAGCAGCTTAACGGCTGGACCAAGGCCCAATGTGGACACTGAAGCTTTCTTT. Its translation is CASSLTAGPRPNVDTEAFF.

J is TRBJ2-5 and V is TRBV4-1; possible D gene TRBD2, 6 bases. The CDR3 contains 15 residues. The V end was cut by 2 bases, the J end by 5 bases, with 15 bases between. From germline, CDR1 is MGHRA and CDR2 YSYEKL. The CDR3 nucleotides read TGCGCCAGCAGCCAACTTGGGACTCCACCGGAGACCCAGTACTTC. It codes for CASSQLGTPPETQYF.

This clonotype was picked up a small number of times. The V and J genes are TRBV19 and TRBJ1-4; possibly TRBD1 for D (5 bases). Germline lookup yields CDR1 LNHDA and CDR2 SQIVND (reference sequence). Trimming removed 5 bases at V and 4 bases at J, with 14 bases between. The CDR3 extends over 15 amino acids. The DNA for the CDR3 is TGTGCCAGTAGTCCGCTGGGACGGGATAATGAAAAACTGTTTTTT. The encoded protein is CASSPLGRDNEKLFF.

For this clonotype: A much larger clone lies one base from this, so it may be a read error. For the CDR3, the DNA is TGTGCCAGCAGCCAAGTGAGAGCAACTAATGAAAAACTGTTTTTT. Its protein product is CASSQVRATNEKLFF. V usage is TRBV4-2 and J usage is TRBJ1-4; the D is unclear. The ends were cut back, 1 base at V and 0 bases at J, with 6 bases in the middle. The length of the CDR3 is 15 residues. Germline CDR1 LGHNA, CDR2 YNFKEQ.

V usage is TRBV19 and J usage is TRBJ2-1; TRBD2 aligns across 7 bases. The CDR3 runs to 16 residues. CDR1 is LNHDA, CDR2 SQIVND, per germline (reference sequence). J was trimmed by 3 bases and V by 4 bases; bases with no gene match: 9. For the CDR3, the DNA is TGTGCCAGTAGTAAGTCGGCTAGCGGTTACTACAATGAGCAGTTCTTC. Translated, it gives CASSKSASGYYNEQFF.

This clonotype was counted ten times or more. CDR3 coding DNA: TGCAGTGTTAGGTTGGGGAACACCGGGGAGCTGTTTTTT. The encoded protein is CSVRLGNTGELFF. This rearrangement joins TRBV20-1 to TRBJ2-2; no clear D gene. Trimming took off 7 bases at V and 1 base at J, with 10 bases between the two ends. Germline V gene sequence: CDR1 DFQATT, CDR2 SNEGSKA (reference sequence). The CDR3 extends over 13 amino acids.

In DNA, the CDR3 is TGTGCCAGCAGCTTAGCGGAGGGCGTAGAAAAACTGTTTTTT. Protein: CASSLAEGVEKLFF. The chain uses TRBV11-2 and TRBJ1-4; D is ambiguous. Trimming took 1 base from V and 8 from J, leaving 11 bases between them. CDR1 is SGHAT and CDR2 is FQNNGV in the germline V gene. The length of the CDR3 is 14 residues.